This T cell receptor (delta chain) was obtained from a study of Vδ1+ human thymocytes. The CDR3 is made up of 21 amino acids. After removal of 5 bases from V and 0 bases from J, the junction contained 18 bases not matched to a gene. The germline gives CDR1 TSWWSYY, CDR2 QGS. Extracted RNA was reverse transcribed into cDNA. The CDR3 regions were amplified by multiplex PCR from V-gene primers to a constant-region primer. TCRdb re-called the multiplex PCR reads using CATT. The sample includes roughly 50,000 delta-chain clones, more than 15% seen only once; the top ten take under 0.55%. Thymocytes were sorted as CD3+ TCRVdelta1+ TCRVdelta2- after alphabeta T cell depletion. About this clone: Its matching antigen is unknown.

Findings of the study overall: Highly polyclonal TRG and TRD repertoires with Gaussian CDR3 length distributions appeared in thymus. Thymic delta-chain repertoires held roughly 20% Vdelta2 sequences and few Vdelta3, despite high sort purity.

The sample consisted of Vdelta1+ gamma-delta thymocytes from the thymus. This sample's subset: FACS-sorted CD3+ TCRalphabeta- TCRVdelta1+ TCRVdelta2- thymocytes. The receptor was derived from a boy in the first two years of life who had congenital heart surgery. The J gene is TRDJ1, the V gene TRDV1, with TRDD3 matching over 13 bases. CDR3 sequence (DNA): TGTGCTCTTGGGAAGAGTTTCCCCAAGTACTGGGGGATACGGTACACCGATAAACTCATCTTT. It yields the protein CALGKSFPKYWGIRYTDKLIF.